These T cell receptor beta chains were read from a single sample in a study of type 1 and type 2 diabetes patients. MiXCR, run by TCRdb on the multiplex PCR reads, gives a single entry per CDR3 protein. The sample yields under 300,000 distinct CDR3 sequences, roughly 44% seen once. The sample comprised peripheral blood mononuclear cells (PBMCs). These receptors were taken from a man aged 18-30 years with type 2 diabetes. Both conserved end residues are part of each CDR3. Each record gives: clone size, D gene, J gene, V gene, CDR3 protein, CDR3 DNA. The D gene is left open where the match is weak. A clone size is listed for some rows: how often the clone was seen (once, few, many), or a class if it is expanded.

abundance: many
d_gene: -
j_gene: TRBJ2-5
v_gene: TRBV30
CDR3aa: CAWGGGGRETQYF
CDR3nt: TGTGCCTGGGGCGGTGGGGGGAGGGAGACCCAGTACTTC

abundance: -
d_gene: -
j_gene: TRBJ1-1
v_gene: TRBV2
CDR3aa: CASTPIPPGLSTEAFF
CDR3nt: TGTGCCAGCACCCCTATACCGCCAGGGCTTAGCACTGAAGCTTTCTTT

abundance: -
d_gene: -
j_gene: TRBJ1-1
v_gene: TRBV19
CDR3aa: CASRDYNTEAFF
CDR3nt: TGTGCCAGCCGGGACTACAACACTGAAGCTTTCTTT

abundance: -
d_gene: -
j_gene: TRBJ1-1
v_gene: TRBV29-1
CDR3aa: CSVEERVSGTEAFF
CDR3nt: TGCAGCGTTGAAGAAAGAGTGTCGGGAACTGAAGCTTTCTTT

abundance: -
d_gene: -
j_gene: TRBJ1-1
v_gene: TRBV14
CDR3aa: CASSQDLDTEAFF
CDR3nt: TGTGCCAGCAGCCAAGATTTAGACACTGAAGCTTTCTTT

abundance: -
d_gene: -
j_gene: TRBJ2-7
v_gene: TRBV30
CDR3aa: CAWRPVGSLHEQYF
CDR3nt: TGTGCCTGGAGACCGGTCGGGAGCTTGCACGAGCAGTACTTC

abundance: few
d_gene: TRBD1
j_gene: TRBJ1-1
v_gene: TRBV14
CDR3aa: CASSAQGDTEAFF
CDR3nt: TGTGCCAGCAGCGCACAGGGGGACACTGAAGCTTTCTTT

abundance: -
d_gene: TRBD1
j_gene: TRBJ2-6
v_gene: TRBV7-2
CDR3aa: CASSKHGGQGAISGANVLTF
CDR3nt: TGTGCCAGTAGTAAACACGGGGGACAGGGGGCAATATCTGGGGCCAACGTCCTGACTTTC

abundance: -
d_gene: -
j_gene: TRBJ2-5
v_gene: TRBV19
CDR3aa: CASSSSGARETQYF
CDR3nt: TGTGCCAGTAGTTCTTCCGGGGCACGGGAGACCCAGTACTTC

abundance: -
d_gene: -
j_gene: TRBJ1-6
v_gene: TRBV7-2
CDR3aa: CASSPKGATPLHF
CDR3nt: TGTGCCAGCAGCCCTAAAGGGGCGACACCCCTCCACTTT

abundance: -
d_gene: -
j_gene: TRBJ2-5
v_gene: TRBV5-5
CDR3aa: CASSWRGSETQYF
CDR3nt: TGTGCCAGCAGCTGGAGGGGGTCAGAGACCCAGTACTTC

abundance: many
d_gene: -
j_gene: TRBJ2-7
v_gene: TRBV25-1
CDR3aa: CASSESRPTGEQYF
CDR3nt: TGTGCCAGCAGTGAATCCAGGCCGACGGGTGAACAGTACTTC

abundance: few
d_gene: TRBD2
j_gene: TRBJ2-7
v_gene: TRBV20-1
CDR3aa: CSARPGTSGRVGEQYF
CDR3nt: TGCAGTGCTAGACCCGGGACTAGCGGGAGGGTAGGAGAGCAGTACTTC

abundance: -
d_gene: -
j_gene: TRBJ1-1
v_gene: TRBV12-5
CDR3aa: CASGLWGGGTEAFF
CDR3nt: TGTGCTAGTGGTTTGTGGGGCGGGGGCACTGAAGCTTTCTTT

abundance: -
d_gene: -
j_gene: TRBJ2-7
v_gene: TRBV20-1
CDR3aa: CSASPTRQGREFNEQYF
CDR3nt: TGCAGTGCTAGCCCAACAAGACAGGGTCGGGAGTTCAACGAGCAGTACTTC

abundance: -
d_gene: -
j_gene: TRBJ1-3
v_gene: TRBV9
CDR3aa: CASSVGAERGNTIYF
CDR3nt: TGTGCCAGCAGCGTAGGGGCAGAGAGGGGAAACACCATATATTTT

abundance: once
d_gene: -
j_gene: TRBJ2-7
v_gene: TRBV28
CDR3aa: CASSDYSGFYEQYF
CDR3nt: TGCGCCAGCAGCGACTATTCCGGGTTCTACGAGCAGTACTTC

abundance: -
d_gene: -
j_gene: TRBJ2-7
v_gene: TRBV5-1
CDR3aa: CASSLTGSNEQYF
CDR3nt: TGCGCCAGCAGCTTAACAGGGTCGAACGAGCAGTACTTC

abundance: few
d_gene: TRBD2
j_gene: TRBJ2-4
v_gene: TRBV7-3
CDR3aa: CATRCASGPVLAKNIQYF
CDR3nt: TGTGCCACCCGTTGTGCTAGCGGCCCGGTACTAGCCAAAAACATTCAGTACTTC

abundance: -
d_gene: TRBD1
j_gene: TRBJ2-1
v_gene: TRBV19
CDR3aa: CASSIVGTVHNEQFF
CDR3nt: TGTGCCAGTAGTATAGTGGGGACAGTTCACAATGAGCAGTTCTTC

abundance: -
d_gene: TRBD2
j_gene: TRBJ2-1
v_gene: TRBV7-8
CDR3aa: CASSIVSGISYNEQFF
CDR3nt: TGTGCCAGTAGTATAGTGAGCGGGATATCCTACAATGAGCAGTTCTTC

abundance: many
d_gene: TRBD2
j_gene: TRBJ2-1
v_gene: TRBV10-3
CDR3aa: CAISWTSLGDEQFF
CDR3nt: TGTGCCATCAGTTGGACTAGCTTAGGGGATGAGCAGTTCTTC

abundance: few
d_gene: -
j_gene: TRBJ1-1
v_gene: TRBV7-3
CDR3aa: CASSLSAGANTEAFF
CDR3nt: TGTGCCAGCAGCTTAAGCGCAGGAGCTAACACTGAAGCTTTCTTT

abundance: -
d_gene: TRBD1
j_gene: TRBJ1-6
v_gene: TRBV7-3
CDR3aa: CASSLGQGVSSPLHF
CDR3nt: TGTGCCAGCAGCTTGGGACAGGGAGTCTCTTCACCCCTCCACTTT

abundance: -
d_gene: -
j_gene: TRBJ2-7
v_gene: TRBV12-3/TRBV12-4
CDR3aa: CASSPTGEVEQYF
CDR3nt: TGTGCCAGCAGTCCTACAGGGGAGGTCGAGCAGTACTTC

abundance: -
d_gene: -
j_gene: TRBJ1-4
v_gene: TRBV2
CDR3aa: CASSFRVGEKLFF
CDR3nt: TGTGCCAGCAGTTTTAGGGTAGGAGAAAAACTGTTTTTT

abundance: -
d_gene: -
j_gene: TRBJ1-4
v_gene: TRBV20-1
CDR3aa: CSARDARGNEKLFF
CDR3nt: TGCAGTGCTAGAGATGCCAGGGGTAATGAAAAACTGTTTTTT

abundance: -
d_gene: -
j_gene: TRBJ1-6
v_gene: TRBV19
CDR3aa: CASSIVNHSPLHF
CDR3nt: TGTGCCAGTAGTATAGTAAACCATTCACCCCTCCACTTT

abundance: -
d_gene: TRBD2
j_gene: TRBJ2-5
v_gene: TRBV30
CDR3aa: CAWIQRGGLGTQYF
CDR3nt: TGTGCCTGGATACAGCGGGGGGGCCTTGGGACCCAGTACTTC

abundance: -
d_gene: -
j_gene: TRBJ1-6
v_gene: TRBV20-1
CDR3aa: CSASVGGTAPLHF
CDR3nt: TGCAGTGCTAGTGTGGGGGGCACGGCACCCCTCCACTTT

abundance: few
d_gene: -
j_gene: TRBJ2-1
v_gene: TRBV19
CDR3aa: CASSTGSPHFYEQFF
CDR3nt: TGTGCCAGTAGTACAGGCAGTCCGCACTTTTATGAGCAGTTCTTC

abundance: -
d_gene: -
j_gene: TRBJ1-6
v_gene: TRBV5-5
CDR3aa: CASSPTPGTYNSPLHF
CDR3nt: TGTGCCAGCAGCCCGACCCCAGGGACCTATAATTCACCCCTCCACTTT

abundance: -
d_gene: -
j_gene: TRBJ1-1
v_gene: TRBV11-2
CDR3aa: CASSQQAFEAFF
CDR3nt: TGTGCCAGCAGCCAACAGGCCTTTGAAGCTTTCTTT

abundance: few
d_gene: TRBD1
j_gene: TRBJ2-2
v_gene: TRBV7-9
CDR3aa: CASSLALFETGRTGELFF
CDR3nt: TGTGCCAGCAGCTTAGCGCTTTTTGAGACAGGGAGAACCGGGGAGCTGTTTTTT

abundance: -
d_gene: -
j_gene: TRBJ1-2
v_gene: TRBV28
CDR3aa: CASSEGNYGYTF
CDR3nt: TGTGCCAGCTCGGAAGGTAACTATGGCTACACCTTC

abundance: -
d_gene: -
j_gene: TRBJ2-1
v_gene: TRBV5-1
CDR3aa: CASSDTLGPYNEQFF
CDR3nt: TGCGCCAGCAGCGATACCCTGGGACCCTACAATGAGCAGTTCTTC

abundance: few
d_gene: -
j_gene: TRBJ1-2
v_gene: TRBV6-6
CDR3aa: CASSYPGESYTF
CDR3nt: TGTGCCAGCAGTTACCCAGGCGAGAGCTACACCTTC

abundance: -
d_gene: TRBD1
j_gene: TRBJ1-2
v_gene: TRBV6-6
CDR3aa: CASSSPTGGRGYTF
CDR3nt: TGTGCCAGCAGCTCGCCCACAGGGGGCAGGGGCTACACCTTC

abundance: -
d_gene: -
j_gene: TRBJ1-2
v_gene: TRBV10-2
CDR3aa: CASSEFIGAYGYTF
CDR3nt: TGCGCCAGCAGTGAGTTCATCGGGGCTTATGGCTACACCTTC

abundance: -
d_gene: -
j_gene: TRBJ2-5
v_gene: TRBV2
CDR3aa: CASSVTQGTVAQYF
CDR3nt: TGTGCCAGCAGTGTAACGCAGGGTACGGTAGCCCAGTACTTC

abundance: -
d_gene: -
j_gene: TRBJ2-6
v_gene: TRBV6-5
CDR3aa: CASSSARPSGANVLTF
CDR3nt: TGTGCCAGCAGTTCAGCTAGGCCGTCTGGGGCCAACGTCCTGACTTTC

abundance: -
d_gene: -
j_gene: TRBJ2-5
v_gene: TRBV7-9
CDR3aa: CASSLSQGVTETQYF
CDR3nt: TGTGCCAGCAGCTTATCCCAGGGCGTCACGGAGACCCAGTACTTC

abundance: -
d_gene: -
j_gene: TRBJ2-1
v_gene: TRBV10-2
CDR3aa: CASSENFRNPLYNEQFF
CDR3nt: TGCGCCAGCAGTGAGAATTTCCGGAACCCCCTCTACAATGAGCAGTTCTTC

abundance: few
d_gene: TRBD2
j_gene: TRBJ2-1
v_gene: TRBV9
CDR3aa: CASSVERGKAGTYNEQFF
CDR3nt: TGTGCCAGCAGCGTAGAGCGGGGGAAAGCGGGGACTTACAATGAGCAGTTCTTC

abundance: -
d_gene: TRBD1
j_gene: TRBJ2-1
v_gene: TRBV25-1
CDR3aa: CASSEPPGQGVDEQFF
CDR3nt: TGTGCCAGCAGTGAACCGCCGGGACAGGGTGTTGATGAGCAGTTCTTC

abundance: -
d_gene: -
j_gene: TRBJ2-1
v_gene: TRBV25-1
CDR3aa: CASSRITSRGPYEQFF
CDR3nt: TGTGCCAGCAGCCGGATTACTAGCAGAGGCCCCTATGAGCAGTTCTTC

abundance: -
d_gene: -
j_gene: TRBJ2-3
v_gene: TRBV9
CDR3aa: CASSVSPLPPDTQYF
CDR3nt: TGTGCCAGCAGCGTATCCCCCCTCCCGCCAGATACGCAGTATTTT

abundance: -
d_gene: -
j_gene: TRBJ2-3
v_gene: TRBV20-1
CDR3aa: CSAYEGLTDTQYF
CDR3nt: TGCAGTGCTTACGAAGGACTCACAGATACGCAGTATTTT

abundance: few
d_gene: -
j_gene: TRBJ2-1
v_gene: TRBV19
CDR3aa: CASSIGSYNEQFF
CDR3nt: TGTGCCAGTAGTATCGGAAGTTACAATGAGCAGTTCTTC

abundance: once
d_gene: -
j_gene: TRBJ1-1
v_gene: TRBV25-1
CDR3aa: CASSLEWMGANTEAFF
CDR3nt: TGTGCCAGCAGTTTAGAGTGGATGGGGGCGAACACTGAAGCTTTCTTT

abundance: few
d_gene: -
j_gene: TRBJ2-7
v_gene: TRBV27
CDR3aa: CASSLSGAASYEQYF
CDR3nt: TGTGCCAGCAGTTTATCCGGGGCCGCCTCCTACGAGCAGTACTTC

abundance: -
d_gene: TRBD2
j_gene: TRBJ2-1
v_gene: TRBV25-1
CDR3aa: CASSQVLAGTYNEQFF
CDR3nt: TGTGCCAGCAGCCAAGTTTTAGCGGGGACATACAATGAGCAGTTCTTC

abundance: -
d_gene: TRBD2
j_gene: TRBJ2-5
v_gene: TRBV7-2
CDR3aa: CASSNRGPSGGETQYF
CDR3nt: TGTGCCAGCAGCAACCGGGGGCCGAGCGGGGGGGAGACCCAGTACTTC

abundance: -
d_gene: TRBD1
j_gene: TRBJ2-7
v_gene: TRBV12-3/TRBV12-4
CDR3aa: CASSLGTGGTYEQYF
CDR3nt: TGTGCCAGCAGCCTTGGGACAGGGGGAACCTACGAGCAGTACTTC

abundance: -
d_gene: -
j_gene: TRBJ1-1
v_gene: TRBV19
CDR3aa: CASSIALNTEAFF
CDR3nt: TGTGCCAGTAGTATAGCACTGAACACTGAAGCTTTCTTT

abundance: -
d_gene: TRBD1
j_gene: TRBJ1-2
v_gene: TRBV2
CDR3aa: CASSPGTGSWNFGGYTF
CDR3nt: TGTGCCAGCAGTCCTGGGACAGGATCTTGGAATTTCGGTGGCTACACCTTC

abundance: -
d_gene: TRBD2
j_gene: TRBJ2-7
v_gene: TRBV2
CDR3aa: CASSFQRASGIYEQYF
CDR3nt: TGTGCCAGTAGTTTCCAGAGGGCTAGCGGGATCTACGAGCAGTACTTC